The rows below give T cell receptor beta chains drawn from one sample of a study of graft-versus-host responses after intestinal transplantation. Sequencing used immunoSEQ multiplex PCR; TCRdb keeps in-frame clones, though not all of them. The sample carries 98,000 or so clones, roughly 87% recorded once. Their target antigens are unknown. The sequencing used unstimulated CD4+ T cells sorted from spleen or lymph node cells, collected before intestinal transplant. These receptors all come from a human donor who received an intestinal transplant. CDR3s include the opening cysteine and the closing phenylalanine or tryptophan. A D gene is named only where the DNA matches it firmly. Not every row has a clone size; where given, it reads once, few, many or a size class.

clone size: NA; V gene: TRBV18; J gene: TRBJ1-6; D gene: NA; CDR3 DNA: TGTGCCAGCTCCCACAACGCAGGGGCGATTGATTCACCCCTCCACTTT; CDR3 protein: CASSHNAGAIDSPLHF
clone size: NA; V gene: TRBV19; J gene: TRBJ1-5; D gene: TRBD1; CDR3 DNA: TGTGCCAGTAGTATTTGGGACAGAGAATATAGCAATCAGCCCCAGCATTTT; CDR3 protein: CASSIWDREYSNQPQHF
clone size: NA; V gene: TRBV9; J gene: TRBJ2-7; D gene: NA; CDR3 DNA: TGTGCCAGCAGCTTGGTCCCCGGTCTCGGGTCCGAGCAGTACTTC; CDR3 protein: CASSLVPGLGSEQYF
clone size: once; V gene: TRBV4-1; J gene: TRBJ2-7; D gene: NA; CDR3 DNA: TGCGCCAGCAGCCTAGCAGGCGGCGAGCAGTACTTC; CDR3 protein: CASSLAGGEQYF
clone size: NA; V gene: TRBV5-1; J gene: TRBJ2-7; D gene: NA; CDR3 DNA: TGCGCCAGCAGCTTGGTGCCGGACGCGAACTACGAGCAGTACTTC; CDR3 protein: CASSLVPDANYEQYF
clone size: NA; V gene: TRBV25-1; J gene: TRBJ2-1; D gene: TRBD2; CDR3 DNA: TGTGCCAGCGCGACTAGCGGGAGACGGGAGCAGTTCTTC; CDR3 protein: CASATSGRREQFF
clone size: NA; V gene: TRBV5-1; J gene: TRBJ1-1; D gene: NA; CDR3 DNA: TGCGCCAGCAGCTTGGGGGGACATTTCGCCACTGAAGCTTTCTTT; CDR3 protein: CASSLGGHFATEAFF
clone size: NA; V gene: TRBV4-1; J gene: TRBJ1-2; D gene: NA; CDR3 DNA: TGCGCCAGCAGCCAAGACGGACTCAACTATGGCTACACCTTC; CDR3 protein: CASSQDGLNYGYTF
clone size: NA; V gene: TRBV7-9; J gene: TRBJ1-1; D gene: NA; CDR3 DNA: TGTGCCAGCAGCTTAGTTAGCCAGGCGAACACTGAAGCTTTCTTT; CDR3 protein: CASSLVSQANTEAFF
clone size: NA; V gene: TRBV29-1; J gene: TRBJ2-4; D gene: TRBD2; CDR3 DNA: TGCAGCGTTGAAGTTAGGGCGGGGGGCGAGGACATTCAGTACTTC; CDR3 protein: CSVEVRAGGEDIQYF
clone size: NA; V gene: TRBV28; J gene: TRBJ1-6; D gene: NA; CDR3 DNA: TGTGCCAGCAGTTTAAGGGTCGTCTATAATTCACCCCTCTACTTT; CDR3 protein: CASSLRVVYNSPLYF
clone size: NA; V gene: TRBV28; J gene: TRBJ2-7; D gene: NA; CDR3 DNA: TGTGCCAGTACATCTACCGGGACCCTGACGGGCGAGCAGTACTTC; CDR3 protein: CASTSTGTLTGEQYF
clone size: once; V gene: TRBV9; J gene: TRBJ2-5; D gene: TRBD2; CDR3 DNA: TGTGCCAGCAGCGTTAGCGGGGGGGGGCCAGAGACCCAGTACTTC; CDR3 protein: CASSVSGGGPETQYF
clone size: NA; V gene: TRBV27; J gene: TRBJ1-6; D gene: NA; CDR3 DNA: TGTGCCAGCCAAGACAGGTTATGGTCACCCCTCCACTTT; CDR3 protein: CASQDRLWSPLHF
clone size: NA; V gene: TRBV30; J gene: TRBJ2-1; D gene: NA; CDR3 DNA: TGTGCCTGGAATAAGGGGGTCCCTTACAATGAGCAGTTCTTC; CDR3 protein: CAWNKGVPYNEQFF
clone size: NA; V gene: TRBV5-4; J gene: TRBJ2-7; D gene: TRBD1; CDR3 DNA: TGTGCCAGCAGCCAAGGGGGCGTCCGGAACGAGCAGTACTTC; CDR3 protein: CASSQGGVRNEQYF
clone size: NA; V gene: TRBV5-5; J gene: TRBJ1-1; D gene: NA; CDR3 DNA: TGTGCCAGCAGTTTGAGCGCCCAGGTAAACACTGAAGCTTTCTTT; CDR3 protein: CASSLSAQVNTEAFF
clone size: NA; V gene: TRBV19; J gene: TRBJ1-2; D gene: NA; CDR3 DNA: TGTGCCAGTAGTGCGGGGGCAGAGTATGGCTACACCTTC; CDR3 protein: CASSAGAEYGYTF
clone size: NA; V gene: TRBV12-5; J gene: TRBJ2-5; D gene: TRBD2; CDR3 DNA: TGTGCTAGTGCAAGGCCGGGACTAGCAAAGGTGACCCAGTACTTC; CDR3 protein: CASARPGLAKVTQYF
clone size: NA; V gene: TRBV5-1; J gene: TRBJ1-3; D gene: NA; CDR3 DNA: TGCGCCAGCAGCTTGGAGGGCAGGACCTCTGGAAACACCATATATTTT; CDR3 protein: CASSLEGRTSGNTIYF
clone size: NA; V gene: TRBV29-1; J gene: TRBJ2-7; D gene: TRBD1; CDR3 DNA: TGCAGCGTTGGTCCACGACAGGGGGCCTACGAGCAGTACTTC; CDR3 protein: CSVGPRQGAYEQYF
clone size: NA; V gene: TRBV19; J gene: TRBJ2-7; D gene: NA; CDR3 DNA: TGTGCCAGTAGTATCGACCGGGGACCGTCCTACGAGCAGTACTTC; CDR3 protein: CASSIDRGPSYEQYF
clone size: NA; V gene: TRBV7-2; J gene: TRBJ2-1; D gene: TRBD2; CDR3 DNA: TGTGCCAGCAGCTTCGGCGGCGGGGGTAGAGGTGAGCAGTTCTTC; CDR3 protein: CASSFGGGGRGEQFF
clone size: NA; V gene: TRBV5-1; J gene: TRBJ2-1; D gene: NA; CDR3 DNA: TGCGCCAGCAGTCCCGGTGAGGGCCCCCCGGTTGGTGAGCAGTTCTTC; CDR3 protein: CASSPGEGPPVGEQFF
clone size: NA; V gene: TRBV5-4; J gene: TRBJ2-5; D gene: TRBD2; CDR3 DNA: TGTGCCAGCAGCACCGGGACGCTCTCGGGGGGGAAAGAGACCCAGTACTTC; CDR3 protein: CASSTGTLSGGKETQYF
clone size: NA; V gene: TRBV18; J gene: TRBJ2-1; D gene: NA; CDR3 DNA: TGTGCCAGCTCACTCAGCTCGTCCTACAATGAGCAGTTCTTC; CDR3 protein: CASSLSSSYNEQFF
clone size: NA; V gene: TRBV10-1; J gene: TRBJ2-1; D gene: NA; CDR3 DNA: TGCGCCAGCACGGTCAGGGGACTTCTTAATGAGCAGTTCTTC; CDR3 protein: CASTVRGLLNEQFF
clone size: NA; V gene: TRBV7-3; J gene: TRBJ2-7; D gene: TRBD1; CDR3 DNA: TGTGCCAGCAGCTTAACCGGGACAGCCCTCTTCGAGCAGTACTTC; CDR3 protein: CASSLTGTALFEQYF
clone size: NA; V gene: TRBV7-9; J gene: TRBJ1-2; D gene: TRBD1; CDR3 DNA: TGTGCCAGCAGCCGGACAGGGGGCGAAAACTATGGCTACACCTTC; CDR3 protein: CASSRTGGENYGYTF
clone size: NA; V gene: TRBV10-3; J gene: TRBJ1-1; D gene: TRBD1; CDR3 DNA: TGTGCCATCAGTGGAGGGGGCGCGGTGAACACTGAAGCTTTCTTT; CDR3 protein: CAISGGGAVNTEAFF
clone size: NA; V gene: TRBV7-6; J gene: TRBJ2-1; D gene: NA; CDR3 DNA: TGTGCCAGCAGCCCCGGGACTCCAACCTACAATGAGCAGTTCTTC; CDR3 protein: CASSPGTPTYNEQFF
clone size: few; V gene: TRBV6-5; J gene: TRBJ1-4; D gene: NA; CDR3 DNA: TGTGCCAGCAGTTACGTGTCAGGTGAAAAACTGTTTTTT; CDR3 protein: CASSYVSGEKLFF
clone size: NA; V gene: TRBV29-1; J gene: TRBJ1-2; D gene: NA; CDR3 DNA: TGCAGCGTAGGGGGGCCCGACCACTATGGCTACACCTTC; CDR3 protein: CSVGGPDHYGYTF
clone size: NA; V gene: TRBV19; J gene: TRBJ2-5; D gene: NA; CDR3 DNA: TGTGCCAGTAGCAGGTTCGCCGAGACCCAGTACTTC; CDR3 protein: CASSRFAETQYF
clone size: few; V gene: TRBV9; J gene: TRBJ1-2; D gene: NA; CDR3 DNA: TGTGCCAGCAGCGTAAACAGAGAGACTAACTATGGCTACACCTTC; CDR3 protein: CASSVNRETNYGYTF
clone size: NA; V gene: TRBV23-1; J gene: TRBJ1-6; D gene: NA; CDR3 DNA: TGCGCCAGCAGTCAATCCAGTTTTAATTCACCCCTCCACTTT; CDR3 protein: CASSQSSFNSPLHF
clone size: NA; V gene: TRBV6-5; J gene: TRBJ2-1; D gene: TRBD2; CDR3 DNA: TGTGCCAGCAGTTACCTGACTAGCGGGACACACAATGAGCAGTTCTTC; CDR3 protein: CASSYLTSGTHNEQFF
clone size: NA; V gene: TRBV4-1; J gene: TRBJ2-6; D gene: NA; CDR3 DNA: TGCGCCAGCAGCCTAACGACTAGTTCAGGGGCCAACGTCCTGACTTTC; CDR3 protein: CASSLTTSSGANVLTF
clone size: NA; V gene: TRBV9; J gene: TRBJ1-3; D gene: NA; CDR3 DNA: TGTGCCAGCAGCGTTGGACAGCCTGGTGCTGGAAACACCATATATTTT; CDR3 protein: CASSVGQPGAGNTIYF
clone size: NA; V gene: TRBV15; J gene: TRBJ2-5; D gene: TRBD2; CDR3 DNA: TGTGCCACCAGCAGAGGTGCGGGGGGGCCTCAAGAGACCCAGTACTTC; CDR3 protein: CATSRGAGGPQETQYF
clone size: NA; V gene: TRBV18; J gene: TRBJ2-1; D gene: TRBD2; CDR3 DNA: TGTGCCAGCTCACCAACTAGCGCCGATGAGCAGTTCTTC; CDR3 protein: CASSPTSADEQFF
clone size: NA; V gene: TRBV5-1; J gene: TRBJ2-5; D gene: TRBD1; CDR3 DNA: TGCGCCAGCAGCTTTCGGACAGGGGGCAAAGAGACCCAGTACTTC; CDR3 protein: CASSFRTGGKETQYF
clone size: NA; V gene: TRBV20-1; J gene: TRBJ2-7; D gene: NA; CDR3 DNA: TGCAGCTCCTACGAGCAGTACTTC; CDR3 protein: CSSYEQYF
clone size: NA; V gene: TRBV11-2; J gene: TRBJ1-1; D gene: TRBD1; CDR3 DNA: TGTGCCAGCAGCCAATCGACAGGGAGAGCTTTCTTT; CDR3 protein: CASSQSTGRAFF